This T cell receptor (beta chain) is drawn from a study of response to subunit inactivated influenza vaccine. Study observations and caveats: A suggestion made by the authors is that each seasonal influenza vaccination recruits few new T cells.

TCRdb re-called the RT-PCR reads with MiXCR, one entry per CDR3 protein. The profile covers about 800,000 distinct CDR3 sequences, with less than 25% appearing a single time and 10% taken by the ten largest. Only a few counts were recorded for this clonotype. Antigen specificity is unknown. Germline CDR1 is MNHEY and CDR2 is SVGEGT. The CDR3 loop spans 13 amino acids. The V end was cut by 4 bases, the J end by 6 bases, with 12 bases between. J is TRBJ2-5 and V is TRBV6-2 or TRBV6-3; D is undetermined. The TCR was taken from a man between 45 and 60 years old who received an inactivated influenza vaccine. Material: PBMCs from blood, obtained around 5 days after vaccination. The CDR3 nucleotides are TGTGCCAGCAGTTCTGGGGTAAAAAAGACCCAGTACTTC. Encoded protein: CASSSGVKKTQYF.